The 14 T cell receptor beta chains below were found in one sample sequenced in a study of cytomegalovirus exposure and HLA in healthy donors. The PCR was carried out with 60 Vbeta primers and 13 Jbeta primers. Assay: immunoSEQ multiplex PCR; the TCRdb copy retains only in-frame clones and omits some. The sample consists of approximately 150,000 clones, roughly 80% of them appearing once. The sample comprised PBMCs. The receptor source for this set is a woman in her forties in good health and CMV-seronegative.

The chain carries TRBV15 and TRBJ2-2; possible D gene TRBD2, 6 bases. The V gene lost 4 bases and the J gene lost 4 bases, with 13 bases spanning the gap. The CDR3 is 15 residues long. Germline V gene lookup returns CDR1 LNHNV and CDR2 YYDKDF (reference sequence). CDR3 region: CATSTREWVTGELFF. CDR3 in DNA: TGTGCCACCAGCACACGGGAGTGGGTCACCGGGGAGCTGTTTTTT.

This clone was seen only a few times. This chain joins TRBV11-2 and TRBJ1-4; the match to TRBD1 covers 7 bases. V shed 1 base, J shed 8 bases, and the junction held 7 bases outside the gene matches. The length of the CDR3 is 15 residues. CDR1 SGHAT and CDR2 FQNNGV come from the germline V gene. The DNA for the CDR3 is TGTGCCAGCAGCTTAGTAGGGGGCGGATGGGAAAAACTGTTTTTT. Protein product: CASSLVGGGWEKLFF. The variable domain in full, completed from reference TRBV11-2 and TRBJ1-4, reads EAGVAQSPRYKIIEKRQSVAFWCNPISGHATLYWYQQILGQGPKLLIQFQNNGVVDDSQLPKDRFSAERLKGVDSTLKIQPAKLEDSAVYLCASSLVGGGWEKLFFGSGTQLSVL.

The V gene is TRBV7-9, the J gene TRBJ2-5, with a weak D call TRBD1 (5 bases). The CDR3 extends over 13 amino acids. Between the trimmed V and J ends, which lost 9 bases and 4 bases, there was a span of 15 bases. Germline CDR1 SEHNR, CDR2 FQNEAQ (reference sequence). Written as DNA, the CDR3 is TGTGCCAGTTTACAGGTTCTAACAGAGACCCAGTACTTC. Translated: CASLQVLTETQYF.

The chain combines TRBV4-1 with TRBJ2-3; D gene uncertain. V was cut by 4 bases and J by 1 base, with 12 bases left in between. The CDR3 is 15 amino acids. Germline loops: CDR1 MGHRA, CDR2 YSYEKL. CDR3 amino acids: CASSPPGGRTDTQYF. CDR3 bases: TGCGCCAGCAGCCCCCCGGGTGGCCGCACAGATACGCAGTATTTT.

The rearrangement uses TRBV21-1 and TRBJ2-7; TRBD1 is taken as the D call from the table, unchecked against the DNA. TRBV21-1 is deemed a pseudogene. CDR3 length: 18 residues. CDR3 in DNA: TGTGCCAGCAGCTCAAAAAAGACAGGGGGCTATCACTCCTACGAGCAGTACTTC. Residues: CASSSKKTGGYHSYEQYF.

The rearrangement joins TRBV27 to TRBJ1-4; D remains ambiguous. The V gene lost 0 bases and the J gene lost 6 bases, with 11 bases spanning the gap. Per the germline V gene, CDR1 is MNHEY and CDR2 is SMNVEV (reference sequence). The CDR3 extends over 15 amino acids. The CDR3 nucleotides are TGTGCCAGCAGTTTATCGCTAGGTTTGGATGAAAAACTGTTTTTT. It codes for CASSLSLGLDEKLFF.

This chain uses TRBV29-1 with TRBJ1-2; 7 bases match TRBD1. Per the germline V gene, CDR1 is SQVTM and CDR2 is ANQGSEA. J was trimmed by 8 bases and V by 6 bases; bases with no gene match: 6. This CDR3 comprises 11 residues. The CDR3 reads CSVEDRRGYTF. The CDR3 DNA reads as TGCAGCGTAGAGGACAGGAGAGGCTACACCTTC.

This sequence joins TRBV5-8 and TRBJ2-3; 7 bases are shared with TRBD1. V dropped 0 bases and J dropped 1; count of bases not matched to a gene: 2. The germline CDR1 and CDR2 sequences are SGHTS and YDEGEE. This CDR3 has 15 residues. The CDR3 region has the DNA TGTGCCAGCAGCTTGGGACAGGGAGGCACAGATACGCAGTATTTT. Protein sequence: CASSLGQGGTDTQYF.

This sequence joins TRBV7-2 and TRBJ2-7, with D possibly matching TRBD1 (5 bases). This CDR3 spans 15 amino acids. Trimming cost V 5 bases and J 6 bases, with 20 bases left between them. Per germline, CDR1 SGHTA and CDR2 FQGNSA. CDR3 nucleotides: TGTGCCAGCAGCCAGGCGGCAGGGTCTCTTGGCGAGCAGTACTTC. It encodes CASSQAAGSLGEQYF.

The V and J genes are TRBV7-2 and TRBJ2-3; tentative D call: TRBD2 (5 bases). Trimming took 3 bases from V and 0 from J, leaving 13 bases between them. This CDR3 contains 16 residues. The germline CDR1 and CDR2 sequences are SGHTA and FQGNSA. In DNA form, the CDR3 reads TGTGCCAGCAGCTTGACGCGGGCTACTAGCACAGATACGCAGTATTTT. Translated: CASSLTRATSTDTQYF.

CDR3 nucleotides: TGTGCCAGCAGCCCTTGGACAGGGAAGACCCAGTACTTC. Its protein product is CASSPWTGKTQYF. The rearrangement joins TRBV7-3 to TRBJ2-5; 8 bases are a match to TRBD1. Per germline, CDR1 SGHTA and CDR2 FQGTGA. Unmatched junction bases numbered 5, after V lost 5 bases and J lost 6 bases. The CDR3 consists of 13 residues.

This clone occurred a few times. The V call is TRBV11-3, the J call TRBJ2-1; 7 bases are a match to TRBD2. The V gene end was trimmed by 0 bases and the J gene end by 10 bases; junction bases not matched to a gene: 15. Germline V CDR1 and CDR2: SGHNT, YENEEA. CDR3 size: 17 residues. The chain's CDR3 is CASSLDSPTSAPTEQFF. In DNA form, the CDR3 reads TGTGCCAGCAGCTTAGATTCCCCAACTAGCGCCCCTACGGAGCAGTTCTTC.

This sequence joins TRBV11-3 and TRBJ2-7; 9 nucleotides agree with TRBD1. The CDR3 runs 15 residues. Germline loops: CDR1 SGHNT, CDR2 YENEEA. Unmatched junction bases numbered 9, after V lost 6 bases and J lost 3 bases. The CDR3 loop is CASSNAGTGFYEQYF. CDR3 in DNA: TGTGCCAGCAGTAATGCCGGGACAGGGTTCTACGAGCAGTACTTC.

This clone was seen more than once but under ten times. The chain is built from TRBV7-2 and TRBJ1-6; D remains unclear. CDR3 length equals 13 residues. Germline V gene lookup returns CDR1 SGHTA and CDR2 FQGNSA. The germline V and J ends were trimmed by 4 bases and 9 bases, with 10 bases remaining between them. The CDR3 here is CASSSTTRSPLHF. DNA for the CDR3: TGTGCCAGCAGCTCAACGACACGTTCACCCCTCCACTTT.